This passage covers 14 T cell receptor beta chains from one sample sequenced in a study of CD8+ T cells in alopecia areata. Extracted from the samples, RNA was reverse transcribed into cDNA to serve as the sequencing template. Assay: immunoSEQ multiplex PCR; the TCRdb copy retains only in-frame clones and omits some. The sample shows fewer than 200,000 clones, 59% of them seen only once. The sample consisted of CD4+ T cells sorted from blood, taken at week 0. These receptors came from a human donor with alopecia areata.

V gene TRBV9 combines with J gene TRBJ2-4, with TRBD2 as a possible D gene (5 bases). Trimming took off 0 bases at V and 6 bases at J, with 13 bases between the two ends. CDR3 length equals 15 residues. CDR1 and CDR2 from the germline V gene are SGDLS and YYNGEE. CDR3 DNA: TGTGCCAGCAGCGTAGACGGGAACGGGATAAACATTCAGTACTTC. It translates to CASSVDGNGINIQYF.

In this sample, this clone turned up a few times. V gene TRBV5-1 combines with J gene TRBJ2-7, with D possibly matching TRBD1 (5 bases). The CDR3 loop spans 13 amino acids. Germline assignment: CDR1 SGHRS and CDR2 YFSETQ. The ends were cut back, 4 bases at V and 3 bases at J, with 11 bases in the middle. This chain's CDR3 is CASSPGIRYEQYF. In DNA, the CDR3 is TGCGCCAGCAGCCCAGGGATTCGCTACGAGCAGTACTTC.

The CDR3 DNA is TGTGCCAGCAGTTTACCTGGACAGAACACTGAAGCTTTCTTT. This sequence encodes CASSLPGQNTEAFF. V and J are TRBV28 and TRBJ1-1; the D gene is possibly TRBD1 (5 bases). The CDR3 has 14 residues. CDR1 is MDHEN and CDR2 is SYDVKM in the germline V gene. V was shortened by 2 bases and J by 1 base, with 8 bases between the two germline ends.

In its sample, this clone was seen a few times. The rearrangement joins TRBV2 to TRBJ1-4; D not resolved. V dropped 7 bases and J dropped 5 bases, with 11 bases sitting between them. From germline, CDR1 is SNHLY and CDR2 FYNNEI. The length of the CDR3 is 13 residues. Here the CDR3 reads CASNGRENEKLFF. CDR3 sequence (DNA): TGTGCCAGCAATGGGAGGGAGAATGAAAAACTGTTTTTT.

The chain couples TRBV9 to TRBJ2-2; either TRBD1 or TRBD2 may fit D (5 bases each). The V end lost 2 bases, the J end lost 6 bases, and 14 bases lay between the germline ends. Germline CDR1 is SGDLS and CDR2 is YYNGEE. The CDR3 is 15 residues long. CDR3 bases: TGTGCCAGCAGCGTTTCGGGGCTCGGTGCCGGGGAGCTGTTTTTT. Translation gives CASSVSGLGAGELFF.

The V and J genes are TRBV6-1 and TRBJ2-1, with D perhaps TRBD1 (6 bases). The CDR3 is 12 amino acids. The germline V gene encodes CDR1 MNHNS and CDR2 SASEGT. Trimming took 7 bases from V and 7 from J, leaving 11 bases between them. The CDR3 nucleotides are TGTGCCAGCACTCTAGACAGGAATGAGCAGTTCTTC. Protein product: CASTLDRNEQFF.

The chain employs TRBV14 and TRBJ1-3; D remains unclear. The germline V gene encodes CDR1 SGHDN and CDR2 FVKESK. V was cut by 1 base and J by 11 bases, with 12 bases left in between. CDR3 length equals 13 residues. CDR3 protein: CASSQAQFPPIYF. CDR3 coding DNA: TGTGCCAGCAGCCAAGCTCAGTTCCCTCCCATATATTTT. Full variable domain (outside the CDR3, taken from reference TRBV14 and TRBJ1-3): EAGVTQFPSHSVIEKGQTVTLRCDPISGHDNLYWYRRVMGKEIKFLLHFVKESKQDESGMPNNRFLAERTGGTYSTLKVQPAELEDSGVYFCASSQAQFPPIYFGEGSWLTVV.

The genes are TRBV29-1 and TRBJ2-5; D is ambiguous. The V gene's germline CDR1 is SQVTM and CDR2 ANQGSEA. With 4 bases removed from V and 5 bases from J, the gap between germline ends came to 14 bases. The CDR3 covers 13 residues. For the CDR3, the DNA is TGCAGCGTTGGGGCAGGCCCCCGGGAGACCCAGTACTTC. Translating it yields CSVGAGPRETQYF.

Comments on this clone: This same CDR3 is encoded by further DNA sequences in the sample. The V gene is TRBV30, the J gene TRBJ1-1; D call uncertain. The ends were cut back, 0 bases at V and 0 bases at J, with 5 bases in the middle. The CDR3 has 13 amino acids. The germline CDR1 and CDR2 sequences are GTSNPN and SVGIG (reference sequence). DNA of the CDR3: TGTGCCTGGAGTGTGGATATGAACACTGAAGCTTTCTTT. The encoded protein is CAWSVDMNTEAFF.

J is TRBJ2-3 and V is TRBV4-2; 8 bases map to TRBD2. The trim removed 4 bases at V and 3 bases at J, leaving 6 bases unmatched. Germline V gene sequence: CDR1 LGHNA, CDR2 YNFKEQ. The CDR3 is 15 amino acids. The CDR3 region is CASSLRGEATDTQYF. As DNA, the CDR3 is TGTGCCAGCAGCCTGCGGGGGGAGGCGACAGATACGCAGTATTTT.

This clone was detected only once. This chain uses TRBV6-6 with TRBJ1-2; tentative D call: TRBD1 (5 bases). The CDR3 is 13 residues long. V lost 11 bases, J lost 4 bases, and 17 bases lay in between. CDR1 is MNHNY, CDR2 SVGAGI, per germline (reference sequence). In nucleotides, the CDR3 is TGTGCCTCCCGAGGCGGGACGGCCTATGGCTACACCTTC. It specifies CASRGGTAYGYTF.

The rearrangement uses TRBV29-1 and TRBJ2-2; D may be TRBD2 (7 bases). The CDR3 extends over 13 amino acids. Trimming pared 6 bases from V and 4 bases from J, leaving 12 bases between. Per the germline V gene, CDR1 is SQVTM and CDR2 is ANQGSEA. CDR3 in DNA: TGCAGCGTAGTGCGGGGGCCCACCGGGGAGCTGTTTTTT. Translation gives CSVVRGPTGELFF.

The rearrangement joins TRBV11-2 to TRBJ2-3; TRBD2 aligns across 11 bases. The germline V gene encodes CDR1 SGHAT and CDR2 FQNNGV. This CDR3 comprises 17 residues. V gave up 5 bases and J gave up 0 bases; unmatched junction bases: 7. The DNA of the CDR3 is TGTGCCAGCAGCCCAGGACTAGCGGGTCTCAGCACAGATACGCAGTATTTT. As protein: CASSPGLAGLSTDTQYF.

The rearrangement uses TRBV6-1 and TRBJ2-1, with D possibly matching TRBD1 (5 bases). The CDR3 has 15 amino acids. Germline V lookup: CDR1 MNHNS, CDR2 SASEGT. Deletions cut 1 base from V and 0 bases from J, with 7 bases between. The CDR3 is CASSEDRSSYNEQFF. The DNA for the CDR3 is TGTGCCAGCAGTGAAGACAGGAGCTCCTACAATGAGCAGTTCTTC.